This T cell receptor beta chain was profiled in a study of T cell responses to AZD1222 COVID-19 vaccine. Germline CDR1 reads MNHNS; CDR2 reads SASEGT. The CDR3 length is 14 residues. The V end was cut by 2 bases, the J end by 6 bases, with 8 bases between. Sequencing used immunoSEQ multiplex PCR; TCRdb keeps in-frame clones, though not all of them. The table has about 110,000 clones, about 91% seen once. This chain uses TRBV6-1 with TRBJ1-6; the D is unclear. Material: peripheral blood, obtained on day 0 of AZD1222 vaccination. This clonotype originated in an adult in good health. The CDR3 DNA reads as TGTGCCAGCAGTGAAAGCGGCGGTAATTCACCCCTCCACTTT. Amino acid sequence: CASSESGGNSPLHF.